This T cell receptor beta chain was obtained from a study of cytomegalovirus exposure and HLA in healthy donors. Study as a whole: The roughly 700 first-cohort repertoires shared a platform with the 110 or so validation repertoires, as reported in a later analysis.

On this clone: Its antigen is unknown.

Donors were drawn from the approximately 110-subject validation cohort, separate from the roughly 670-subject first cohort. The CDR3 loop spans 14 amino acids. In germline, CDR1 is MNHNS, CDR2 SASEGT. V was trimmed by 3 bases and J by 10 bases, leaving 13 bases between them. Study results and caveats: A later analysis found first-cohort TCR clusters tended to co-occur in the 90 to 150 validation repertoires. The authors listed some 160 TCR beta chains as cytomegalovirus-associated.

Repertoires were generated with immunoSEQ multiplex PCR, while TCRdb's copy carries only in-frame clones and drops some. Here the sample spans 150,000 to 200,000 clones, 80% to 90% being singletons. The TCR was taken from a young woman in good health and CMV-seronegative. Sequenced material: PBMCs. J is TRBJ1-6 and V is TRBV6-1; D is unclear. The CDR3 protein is CASSESGVGSPLHF. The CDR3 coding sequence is TGTGCCAGCAGTGAGTCGGGAGTAGGGTCACCCCTCCACTTT.